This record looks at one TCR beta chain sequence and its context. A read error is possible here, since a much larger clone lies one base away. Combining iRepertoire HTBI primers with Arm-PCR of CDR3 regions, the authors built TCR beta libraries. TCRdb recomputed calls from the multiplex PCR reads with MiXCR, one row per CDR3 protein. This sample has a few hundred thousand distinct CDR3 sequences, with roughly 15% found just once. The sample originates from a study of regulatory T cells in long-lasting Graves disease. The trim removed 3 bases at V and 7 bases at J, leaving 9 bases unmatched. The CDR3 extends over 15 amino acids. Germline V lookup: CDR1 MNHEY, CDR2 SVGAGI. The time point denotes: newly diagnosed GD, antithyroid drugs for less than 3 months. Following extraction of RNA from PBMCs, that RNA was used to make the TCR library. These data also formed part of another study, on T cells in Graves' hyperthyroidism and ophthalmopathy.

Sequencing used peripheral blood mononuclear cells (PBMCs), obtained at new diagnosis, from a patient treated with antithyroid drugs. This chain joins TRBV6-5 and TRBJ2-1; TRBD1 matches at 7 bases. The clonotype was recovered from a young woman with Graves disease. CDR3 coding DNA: TGTGCCAGCAGTTATGTAGGGGGCATCGGGAATGAGCAGTTCTTC. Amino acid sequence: CASSYVGGIGNEQFF.